This T cell receptor beta chain is drawn from a study of CD8 T cells in Susac syndrome (dated by TCRdb to 2018 to 2020). For the wider study: The study used repertoire sequencing to test whether antigen drove CD8+ T cell activation and differentiation in Susac syndrome. The clonality of the CD8+ T cell repertoire was compared across around twelve healthy donors, some 14 Susac syndrome patients and roughly 16 multiple sclerosis patients.

Relative to germline, V is missing 3 bases and J is missing 11 bases, with 3 bases of the junction outside any gene match. CDR1 and CDR2, looked up from the germline V gene, are SGDLS and YYNGEE. CDR3 length: 12 amino acids, cysteine to phenylalanine. Of all the DNA, just the CDR3 is kept, 36 bases in frame from base 1. The study at large found these results: The study acknowledged that relatively few individuals were included in the TCR sequencing and HLA analysis.

Note on this clonotype: Its antigen is currently not known. Per-base quality was not reported, and no clone a single base away is much larger than it.

RNA was extracted with the RNeasy kit and 0.5 to 1 ug was reverse transcribed using random hexamers. The immunoSEQ multiplex PCR assay, covering 54 Vbeta and 13 Jbeta segments, was used to amplify TCR beta CDR3 regions. PCR amplification bias was corrected using a synthetic template baseline for primer optimization and computational correction. In the authors' own workflow: Reads were assigned to V, D and J genes according to IMGT and analyzed in immunoSEQ Analyzer, with only productive sequences retained. Clonality was calculated as one minus the Shannon entropy normalized by log2 of the number of productive unique sequences. For each patient and control, public and private clones were evaluated among the 100 most prevalent clones. Clones were defined as Susac-specific when absent from the healthy and MS cohorts, from some 1,100 published viral clones and from other ImmuneACCESS disease sequences. TCRdb passed the public sequencing reads through fastp at Q25 and MiXCR, retaining productive beta sequences. Every CDR3 protein is listed once, alongside the most common genes and DNA of its rows. The V and J calls reflect TCRdb's pipeline rather than the authors' work. Counted in this sample were 250,000 to 300,000 distinct CDR3 sequences; about 91% of them appeared once. The ten top clones hold 0.18% of the sample.

High-throughput TCR beta sequencing profiled peripheral blood CD8+ and CD4+ T cells from healthy donors, Susac syndrome patients and multiple sclerosis patients. Multiple sclerosis controls were treatment-naive patients with stable or active relapsing-remitting disease fulfilling revised McDonald criteria. Bulk CD8+ and CD4+ T cells were purified by magnetic negative isolation, while CD8+ TEMRA cells were enriched using FACS. Blood was collected in EDTA tubes and processed within 24 hours, with PBMCs isolated through density gradient centrifugation. PBMCs intended for TCR sequencing were cryopreserved in liquid nitrogen and were subsequently thawed in a 37 degrees C water bath. A purity of at least 90% was achieved for sorted or isolated CD4+, CD8+ and CD8+ TEMRA cells.

The sequence was collected from a human donor with multiple sclerosis. Rearrangement joined TRBV9 to TRBJ2-1; TRBD2 agrees with 9 junctional bases. Sequenced input: CD8+ T cells from PBMCs. The CDR3 region: CASSGSGSKQFF. Read as DNA, the sequence is TGTGCCAGCAGCGGTAGCGGGAGCAAGCAGTTCTTC.